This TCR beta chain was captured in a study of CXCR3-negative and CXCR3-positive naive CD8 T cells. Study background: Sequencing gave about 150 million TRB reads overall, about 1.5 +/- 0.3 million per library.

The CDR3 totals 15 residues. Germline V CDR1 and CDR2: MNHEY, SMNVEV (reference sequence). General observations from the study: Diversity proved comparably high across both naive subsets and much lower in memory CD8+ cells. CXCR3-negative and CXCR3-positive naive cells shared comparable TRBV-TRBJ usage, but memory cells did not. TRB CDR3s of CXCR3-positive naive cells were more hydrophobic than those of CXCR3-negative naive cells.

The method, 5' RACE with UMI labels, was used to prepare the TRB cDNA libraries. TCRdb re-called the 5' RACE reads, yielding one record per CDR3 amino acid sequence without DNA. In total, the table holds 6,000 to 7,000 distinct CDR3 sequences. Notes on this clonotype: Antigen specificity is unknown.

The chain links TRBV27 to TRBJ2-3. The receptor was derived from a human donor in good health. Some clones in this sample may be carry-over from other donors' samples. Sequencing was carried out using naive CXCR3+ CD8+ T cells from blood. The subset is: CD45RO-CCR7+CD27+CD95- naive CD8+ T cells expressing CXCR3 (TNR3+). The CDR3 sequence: CASSLLMAHTDTQYF.